One and the same sample provided the 9 T cell receptor beta chains below, sequenced in a study of cytomegalovirus exposure and HLA in healthy donors. The PCR contained 60 Vbeta and 13 Jbeta primers. The data were produced by immunoSEQ multiplex PCR, yet TCRdb's version contains in-frame clones alone and is incomplete. This table has roughly 100,000 clones, about 16% appearing once. Sequenced input: PBMCs. Receptors were obtained from a female donor in good health and CMV-seronegative.

The table lists this clone with a few counts. The chain joins TRBV27 to TRBJ1-1; no definite D call. V shed 3 bases and J shed 3 bases, with 11 bases lying between them. Germline V CDR1 and CDR2: MNHEY, SMNVEV (reference sequence). This CDR3 comprises 14 residues. Written as DNA, the CDR3 is TGTGCCAGCAGTTTTGGTGCGGGAGACACTGAAGCTTTCTTT. Amino acid sequence: CASSFGAGDTEAFF.

The chain is built from TRBV6-5 and TRBJ2-7; D may be TRBD1 (6 bases). This CDR3 comprises 14 residues. CDR1 MNHEY and CDR2 SVGAGI come from the germline V gene. V lost 0 bases, J lost 6 bases, and 12 bases lay in between. CDR3 DNA: TGTGCCAGCAGTTACTCCCCGCGAGGGGGCGAGCAGTACTTC. Protein product: CASSYSPRGGEQYF.

V usage is TRBV7-2 and J usage is TRBJ1-4; D possibly corresponds to TRBD1 (5 bases). The germline gives CDR1 SGHTA, CDR2 FQGNSA. The CDR3 spans 15 residues. The V end was cut by 0 bases, the J end by 6 bases, with 11 bases between. The CDR3 is CASSLAHQGDEKLFF. The CDR3 region has the DNA TGTGCCAGCAGCTTAGCGCATCAAGGGGATGAAAAACTGTTTTTT.

This chain links TRBV7-9 with TRBJ1-4; the match to TRBD1 covers 9 bases. The germline gives CDR1 SEHNR, CDR2 FQNEAQ (reference sequence). This CDR3 has 14 residues. The ends lost 8 bases at V and 2 bases at J; junction bases unmatched: 3. CDR3 DNA sequence: TGTGCCAGCGGACAGGGGTGGACTAATGAAAAACTGTTTTTT. Protein sequence: CASGQGWTNEKLFF.

This clone appeared a few times. The junction shows a germline mismatch at one end, possibly a read error. CDR3 amino acids: CAWSTLGREKLVF. The CDR3 coding sequence is TGTGCCTGGAGTACCCTGGGGCGCGAAAAACTGGTTTTT. This chain joins TRBV30 and TRBJ1-4; possible D gene TRBD1, 5 bases. Germline CDR1 GTSNPN, CDR2 SVGIG (reference sequence). The CDR3 sequence is 13 residues long.

This clone was counted a few times. The rearrangement links TRBV6-5 to TRBJ2-7, with a possible D match to TRBD1 (6 bases). Trimming shortened V by 7 bases and J by 2 bases, and 12 bases separated the two germline ends. Per the germline V gene, CDR1 is MNHEY and CDR2 is SVGAGI. The CDR3 spans 13 residues. Here the CDR3 reads CASTTGPPYEQYF. CDR3 nucleotides: TGTGCCAGCACCACAGGGCCTCCCTACGAGCAGTACTTC.

This clone has a handful of counts. J is TRBJ2-7 and V is TRBV30; tentative D call: TRBD2 (6 bases). Germline V gene lookup returns CDR1 GTSNPN and CDR2 SVGIG (reference sequence). CDR3 length: 14 amino acids. V was shortened by 1 base and J by 3 bases, with 13 bases between the two germline ends. The CDR3 nucleotides are TGTGCCTGGAGTGGGGGACGGGAGCACTACGAGCAGTACTTC. Its protein is CAWSGGREHYEQYF. Variable domain in full (rest from reference TRBV30 and TRBJ2-7): SQTIHQWPATLVQPVGSPLSLECTVEGTSNPNLYWYRQAAGRGLQLLFYSVGIGQISSEVPQNLSASRPQDRQFILSSKKLLLSDSGFYLCAWSGGREHYEQYFGPGTRLTVT.

This clone was counted only a few times. V gene TRBV30 combines with J gene TRBJ1-2; TRBD1 matches at 12 bases. The J segment lost 8 bases and the V segment lost 1 base, leaving 5 bases of the junction unmatched. CDR1 is GTSNPN, CDR2 SVGIG, per germline (reference sequence). This CDR3 comprises 14 residues. The CDR3 protein is CAWSGGQGARGYTF. As DNA, the CDR3 is TGTGCCTGGAGTGGGGGACAGGGGGCGCGGGGCTACACCTTC.

The chain combines TRBV5-4 with TRBJ2-3; 11 nucleotides agree with TRBD2. Looked up from germline, CDR1 is SGHNT and CDR2 is YYREEE (reference sequence). CDR3 size: 16 residues. J lost 5 bases, V lost 0 bases, and 5 bases had no gene match. The chain's CDR3 is CASSLDSGRVGDTQYF. The CDR3 DNA is TGTGCCAGCAGCTTGGATAGCGGGAGGGTCGGAGATACGCAGTATTTT.